These 31 T cell receptor beta chains share one sample of origin, sequenced in a study of prognosis after radiotherapy for stage I lung cancer. From genomic DNA, two-round multiplex PCR was used to amplify TCR beta CDR3. Initially, in first-round PCR, primers specific to each TRBV and TRBJ gene were used. TCRdb called the multiplex PCR reads again in MiXCR, with one record for every CDR3 protein. Of under 75,000 distinct CDR3 sequences detected, approximately 25% appear once; the ten largest clones hold about 7.5%. The sample here was PBMCs, taken before or after stereotactic body radiation therapy (not recorded which). The receptors originated from a donor over 45 with non-small cell lung cancer.

Comment on this clonotype: This probably arose from a read error, given a far larger clone one base away. The chain has TRBV6-9 and TRBJ2-5; 10 bases fit TRBD2. The CDR3 loop spans 14 amino acids. Germline CDR1 MNHGY, CDR2 SVAAGI. The DNA of the CDR3 is TGTGTCAGCAGCCTGGGACTAGCGTTTGAGACCCAGTACTTC. This translates into CVSSLGLAFETQYF.

In its sample, this clonotype was seen once. A far larger clone is one nucleotide away, so this likely arose from a read error. J is TRBJ1-5 and V is TRBV7-9, with 8 bases fitting TRBD1. Germline-derived CDR1 and CDR2 are SEHNR and FQNEAQ (reference sequence). CDR3 length: 15 amino acids. CDR3 region: CASSPGAGGNHPQHF. The CDR3 nucleotides are TGTGCCAGCAGCCCCGGTGCAGGGGGCAATCATCCCCAGCATTTT. Full variable domain (remainder filled in from reference TRBV7-9 and TRBJ1-5): DTGVSQNPRHKITKRGQNVTFRCDPISEHNRLYWYRQTLGQGPEFLTYFQNEAQLEKSRLLSDRFSAERPKGSFSTLEIQRTEQGDSAMYLCASSPGAGGNHPQHFGDGTRLSIL.

This clonotype was seen ten or more times. The V and J genes are TRBV4-1 and TRBJ2-7, with TRBD1 identical over 7 bases. Germline V CDR1 and CDR2: MGHRA, YSYEKL. J gave up 7 bases and V 4 bases, and 7 bases lay outside the gene matches. The CDR3 extends over 13 amino acids. CDR3 residues: CASSPQNRGEQYF. As DNA, the CDR3 is TGCGCCAGCAGCCCCCAAAACAGGGGAGAGCAGTACTTC.

This clonotype came up many times. The chain employs TRBV5-4 and TRBJ1-2; the match to TRBD1 covers 7 bases. The ends lost 3 bases at V and 6 bases at J; junction bases unmatched: 5. Germline V gene sequence: CDR1 SGHNT, CDR2 YYREEE (reference sequence). The CDR3 runs to 13 residues. CDR3 DNA: TGTGCCAGCAGCTCCTATACAGGGGATGGCTACACCTTC. Protein sequence: CASSSYTGDGYTF.

There are many counts of this clonotype. V usage is TRBV25-1 and J usage is TRBJ1-6; D gene unclear. The length of the CDR3 is 16 residues. Germline assignment: CDR1 MGHDK and CDR2 SYGVNS. V was pared by 2 bases and J by 10 bases, with 18 bases between. CDR3 sequence: CASSETPKGRRSPLHF. The CDR3 DNA is TGTGCCAGCAGTGAAACCCCCAAGGGAAGGAGATCACCCCTCCACTTT.

This clonotype has at least ten counts. The rearrangement links TRBV14 to TRBJ2-7; unclear D gene. The CDR3 is 14 amino acids. Trimming stripped 3 bases from V and 1 base from J, with 10 bases between. Germline-derived CDR1 and CDR2 are SGHDN and FVKESK. CDR3 in amino acids: CASSHFGGSYEQYF. CDR3 sequence (DNA): TGTGCCAGCAGCCACTTTGGCGGATCCTACGAGCAGTACTTC.

This clonotype was detected many times. The chain carries TRBV10-2 and TRBJ1-2; 8 bases agree with TRBD1. V trimming: 6 bases; J trimming: 0 bases; junction bases outside the gene matches: 3. Looked up from germline, CDR1 is WSHSY and CDR2 is SAAADI. There are 14 residues in the CDR3. CDR3 sequence: CASRSGQANYGYTF. CDR3 nucleotides: TGCGCCAGCAGGTCGGGACAGGCTAACTATGGCTACACCTTC.

This clonotype was recorded many times. The chain combines TRBV5-1 with TRBJ1-6, with a tentative D call TRBD1 (5 bases). This CDR3 spans 15 amino acids. V lost 6 bases, J lost 7 bases, and 17 bases lay in between. The V gene's germline CDR1 is SGHRS and CDR2 YFSETQ. CDR3 in amino acids: CASTRAGLRNSPLHF. CDR3 coding DNA: TGCGCCAGCACTAGGGCAGGGCTACGGAATTCACCCCTCCACTTT.

Comment on this clonotype: The germline gene is not matched at one end of the junction; a read error may be the cause. The chain uses TRBV7-2 and TRBJ2-3, with no clear D. In germline, CDR1 is SGHTA, CDR2 FQGNSA. This CDR3 has 11 residues. This CDR3 is CASSPLDTLYF. The CDR3 DNA reads as TGTGCCAGCAGCCCGTTGGATACGCTGTATTTT.

This clonotype was observed at least ten times. The J gene is TRBJ2-2, the V gene TRBV20-1; weak D call: TRBD2 (5 bases). This CDR3 has 14 residues. V was clipped by 6 bases and J by 1 base, with 12 bases between them. The germline gives CDR1 DFQATT, CDR2 SNEGSKA (reference sequence). This CDR3 reads CSAPLRVNTGELFF. Here the CDR3 DNA reads TGCAGTGCCCCCTTGAGGGTGAACACCGGGGAGCTGTTTTTT.

This clonotype has ten or more counts. The chain's CDR3 is CASEPRGGPVYEQYF. Written as DNA, the CDR3 is TGTGCCAGCGAGCCGCGGGGGGGCCCTGTCTACGAGCAGTACTTC. The chain has TRBV6-9 and TRBJ2-7; TRBD2 aligns across 9 bases. Unmatched junction bases numbered 11, after V lost 8 bases and J lost 3 bases. Germline V gene sequence: CDR1 MNHGY, CDR2 SVAAGI. This CDR3 is built from 15 residues.

There are many counts of this clonotype. The chain combines TRBV4-2 with TRBJ1-4; D possibly corresponds to TRBD1 (5 bases). This CDR3 is 14 amino acids long. Trimming took 7 bases from V and 10 from J, leaving 19 bases between them. Germline lookup yields CDR1 LGHNA and CDR2 YNFKEQ. The CDR3 here is CASKQAAGAGKLFF. The DNA for the CDR3 is TGTGCCAGCAAACAGGCGGCTGGGGCGGGAAAACTGTTTTTT.

A note on this clonotype: This probably arose from a read error, given a far larger clone one base away. This chain joins TRBV6-4 and TRBJ1-1; D gene unclear. CDR1 is MRHNA and CDR2 is SNTAGT in the germline V gene. This CDR3 has 12 amino acids. Written as DNA, the CDR3 is TGTTCCAGCAGTGTTTTGAACACTGAAGCTTTCTTT. This translates into CSSSVLNTEAFF.

This clonotype was counted at least ten times. V usage is TRBV2 and J usage is TRBJ2-5; 7 bases are a match to TRBD2. Germline V CDR1 and CDR2: SNHLY, FYNNEI. CDR3 length: 15 amino acids. After removal of 6 bases from V and 6 bases from J, the junction contained 13 bases not matched to a gene. Here the CDR3 DNA reads TGTGCCAGCAGGGGGGGGACTGGGAGCGGCCAGACCCAGTACTTC. This gives the protein CASRGGTGSGQTQYF.

Ten or more counts support this clonotype. The chain links TRBV18 to TRBJ2-5; D not certain. Trimming pared 3 bases from V and 2 bases from J, leaving 7 bases between. The CDR3 sequence is 13 residues long. The germline V gene encodes CDR1 KGHSH and CDR2 LQKENI. CDR3 sequence: CASSPGQQETQYF. For the CDR3, the DNA is TGTGCCAGCTCACCCGGGCAGCAAGAGACCCAGTACTTC.

This clonotype occurred many times. V and J are TRBV6-1 and TRBJ1-2, with no clear D. From germline, CDR1 is MNHNS and CDR2 SASEGT. The CDR3 is made up of 15 amino acids. V was cut by 4 bases and J by 6 bases, with 18 bases left in between. CDR3 amino acids: CASSGAPEGVNGYTF. CDR3 DNA sequence: TGTGCCAGCAGTGGCGCCCCAGAAGGTGTTAATGGCTACACCTTC.

The chain has TRBV5-6 and TRBJ2-7; D not certain. The CDR3 length is 12 residues. From germline, CDR1 is SGHDT and CDR2 YYEEEE. The ends were cut back, 2 bases at V and 2 bases at J, with 5 bases in the middle. This CDR3 is CASSFYTYEQYF. Written as DNA, the CDR3 is TGTGCCAGCAGCTTCTACACCTACGAGCAGTACTTC.

About this clonotype itself: A single base separates this from a much larger clone, so it may be a read error. This chain links TRBV29-1 with TRBJ1-1; 9 nucleotides align to TRBD1. The CDR3 length is 16 residues. Germline CDR1 is SQVTM and CDR2 is ANQGSEA. V shed 5 bases, J shed 1 base, and the junction held 11 bases outside the gene matches. Here the CDR3 reads CSVRAGTGQWNTEAFF. For the CDR3, the DNA is TGCAGCGTTAGGGCGGGGACAGGGCAGTGGAACACTGAAGCTTTCTTT.

A note on this clonotype: This may come from a read error, since a much larger clone is one base off. The rearrangement uses TRBV7-9 and TRBJ1-1; D not certain. Germline V gene lookup returns CDR1 SEHNR and CDR2 FQNEAQ (reference sequence). This CDR3 is 14 amino acids long. Trimming removed 5 bases at V and 2 bases at J, with 12 bases between. DNA of the CDR3: TGTGCCAGCAGCCGTGGGGAGGATAACACTGAAGCTTTCTTT. This sequence encodes CASSRGEDNTEAFF.

The sample holds many counts of this clonotype. The chain combines TRBV29-1 with TRBJ1-2, with TRBD1 as a possible D gene (5 bases). CDR1 SQVTM and CDR2 ANQGSEA come from the germline V gene. V was shortened by 6 bases and J by 6 bases, with 17 bases between the two germline ends. This CDR3 has 13 amino acids. CDR3 nucleotide sequence: TGCAGCGTGGCAGGGTCCTGGGGCAATGGCTACACCTTC. Its protein is CSVAGSWGNGYTF.

The genes are TRBV6-2 or TRBV6-3 and TRBJ2-7, with TRBD2 as a possible D gene (6 bases). Germline V lookup: CDR1 MNHEY, CDR2 SVGEGT. The CDR3 sequence is 14 residues long. Deletions cut 7 bases from V and 1 base from J, with 14 bases between. In DNA, the CDR3 is TGTGCCAGCATTGGGTCGGGAGTGTCCTACGAGCAGTACTTC. Translated, it gives CASIGSGVSYEQYF.

The V gene is TRBV20-1, the J gene TRBJ2-7; 7 bases agree with TRBD2. The CDR3 runs to 15 residues. V lost 5 bases and J lost 4; bases outside the gene matches: 14. In germline, CDR1 is DFQATT, CDR2 SNEGSKA (reference sequence). As DNA, the CDR3 is TGCAGTGCTCCCTGGACCAGCGGGGCGTATTACGAGCAGTACTTC. Its translation is CSAPWTSGAYYEQYF.

By frequency in the sample, this clonotype is medium-sized. This chain joins TRBV6-1 and TRBJ1-6; TRBD1 aligns across 9 bases. Germline V CDR1 and CDR2: MNHNS, SASEGT. The CDR3 contains 16 residues. J gave up 6 bases and V 6 bases, and 9 bases lay outside the gene matches. CDR3 DNA: TGTGCCAGCAGAAGGGGACAGGGTTCGCGTAATTCACCCCTCCACTTT. Its protein is CASRRGQGSRNSPLHF.

The gene calls are TRBV6-2 or TRBV6-3 and TRBJ2-3, with 10 bases lining up with TRBD2. Trimming cost V 5 bases and J 2 bases; bases outside gene matches: 10. CDR1 is MNHEY, CDR2 SVGEGT, per germline. There are 17 residues in the CDR3. In DNA form, the CDR3 reads TGTGCCAGCAGTGTGACCTTACTAGCGGGGACCACAGATACGCAGTATTTT. As protein: CASSVTLLAGTTDTQYF.

This clonotype came up once. A much bigger clone sits one base away, suggesting this may be a read error. The chain employs TRBV6-1 and TRBJ1-5; tentatively, D is TRBD1 (5 bases). The CDR3 totals 16 residues. CDR1 and CDR2 from the germline V gene are MNHNS and SASEGT. V dropped 7 bases and J dropped 6 bases, with 22 bases sitting between them. The CDR3 spells CASTSEGYRGTQPQHF. As DNA, the CDR3 is TGTGCCAGCACTTCGGAGGGGTACCGAGGCACTCAGCCCCAGCATTTT.

This clonotype was counted many times. The genes are TRBV10-2 and TRBJ2-2; D remains unclear. The CDR3 contains 11 residues. Germline V gives CDR1 WSHSY, CDR2 SAAADI. V was trimmed by 4 bases and J by 7 bases, leaving 4 bases between them. CDR3 nucleotide sequence: TGCGCCAGCAGTGGGGGCGGGGAGCTGTTTTTT. Protein sequence: CASSGGGELFF.

With regard to this clonotype: A read error may explain this, as a much larger clone is one base away. This chain connects TRBV29-1 to TRBJ2-5, with TRBD1 matching over 7 bases. J gave up 8 bases and V 7 bases, and 13 bases lay outside the gene matches. Germline V CDR1 and CDR2: SQVTM, ANQGSEA. The CDR3 is 13 residues long. The CDR3 loop is CSALGDSSETQYF. The CDR3 region has the DNA TGCAGCGCCCTGGGGGACAGCAGCGAAACCCAGTACTTC.

This clonotype was seen ten or more times. The gene calls are TRBV20-1 and TRBJ2-2; TRBD1 might be the D (5 bases). Germline CDR1 and CDR2: DFQATT and SNEGSKA (reference sequence). Deletions cut 5 bases from V and 1 base from J, with 17 bases between. The CDR3 is 16 amino acids. The CDR3 nucleotides are TGCAGTGCTCCGGCACCTGACAGTAGGAACACCGGGGAGCTGTTTTTT. Translated, it gives CSAPAPDSRNTGELFF.

Turning to this clonotype: One junction end disagrees with the germline gene, perhaps due to a read error. The rearrangement uses TRBV7-9 and TRBJ2-1; TRBD1 is a possible D gene (6 bases). There are 15 residues in the CDR3. The germline gives CDR1 SEHNR, CDR2 FQNEAQ (reference sequence). The CDR3 is CASSVAGQHRDEQFF. The CDR3 nucleotides are TGTGCCAGCAGCGTAGCTGGACAGCATAGGGATGAGCAGTTCTTC. The complete variable domain, with remaining parts taken from reference TRBV7-9 and TRBJ2-1, reads DTGVSQNPRHKITKRGQNVTFRCDPISEHNRLYWYRQTLGQGPEFLTYFQNEAQLEKSRLLSDRFSAERPKGSFSTLEIQRTEQGDSAMYLCASSVAGQHRDEQFFGPGTRLTVL.

This sequence joins TRBV5-1 and TRBJ2-7, with unresolved D. This CDR3 has 14 residues. Germline V lookup: CDR1 SGHRS, CDR2 YFSETQ. Deletions cut 4 bases from V and 2 bases from J, with 13 bases between. In DNA, the CDR3 is TGCGCCAGCAGCATTGCGTGTGGTCCCTACGAGCAGTACTTC. It codes for CASSIACGPYEQYF.

The chain combines TRBV7-3 with TRBJ2-7; no reliable D call. Looked up from germline, CDR1 is SGHTA and CDR2 is FQGTGA. The CDR3 loop spans 13 amino acids. The V end was cut by 5 bases, the J end by 10 bases, with 18 bases between. CDR3 residues: CASSPASLTDQYF. CDR3 sequence (DNA): TGTGCCAGCAGCCCGGCTTCTCTAACCGATCAGTACTTC.